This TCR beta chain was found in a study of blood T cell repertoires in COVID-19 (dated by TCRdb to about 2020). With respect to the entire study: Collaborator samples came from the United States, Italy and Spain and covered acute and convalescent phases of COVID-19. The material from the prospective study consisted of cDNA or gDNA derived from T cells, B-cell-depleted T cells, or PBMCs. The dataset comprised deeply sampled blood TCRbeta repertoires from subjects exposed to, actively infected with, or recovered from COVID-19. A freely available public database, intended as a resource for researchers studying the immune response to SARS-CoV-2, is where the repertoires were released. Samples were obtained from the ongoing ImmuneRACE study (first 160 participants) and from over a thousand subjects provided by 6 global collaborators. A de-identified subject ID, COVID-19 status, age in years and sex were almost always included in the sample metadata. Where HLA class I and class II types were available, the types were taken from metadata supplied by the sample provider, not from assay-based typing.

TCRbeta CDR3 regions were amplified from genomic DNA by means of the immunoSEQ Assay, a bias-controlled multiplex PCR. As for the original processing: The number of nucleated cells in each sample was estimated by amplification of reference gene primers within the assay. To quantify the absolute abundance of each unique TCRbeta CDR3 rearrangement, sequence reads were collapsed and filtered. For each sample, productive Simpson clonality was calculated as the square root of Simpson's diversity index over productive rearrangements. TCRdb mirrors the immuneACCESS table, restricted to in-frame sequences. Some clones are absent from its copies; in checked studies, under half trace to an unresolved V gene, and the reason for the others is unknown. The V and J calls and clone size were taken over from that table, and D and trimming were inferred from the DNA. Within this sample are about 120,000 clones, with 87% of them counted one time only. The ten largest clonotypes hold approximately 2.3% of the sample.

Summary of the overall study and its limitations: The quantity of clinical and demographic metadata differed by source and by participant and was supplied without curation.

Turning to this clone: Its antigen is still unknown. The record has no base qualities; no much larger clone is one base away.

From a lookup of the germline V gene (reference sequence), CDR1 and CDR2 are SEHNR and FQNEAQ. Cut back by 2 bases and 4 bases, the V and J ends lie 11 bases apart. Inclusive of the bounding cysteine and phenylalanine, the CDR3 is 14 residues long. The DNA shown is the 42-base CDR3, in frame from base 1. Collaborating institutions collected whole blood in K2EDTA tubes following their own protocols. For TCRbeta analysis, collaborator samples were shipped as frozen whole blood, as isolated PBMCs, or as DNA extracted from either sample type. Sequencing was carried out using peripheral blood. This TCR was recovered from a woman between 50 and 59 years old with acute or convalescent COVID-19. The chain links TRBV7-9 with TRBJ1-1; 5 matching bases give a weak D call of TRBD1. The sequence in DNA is TGTGCCAGCAGCTTAAATACTCAGGGCACTGAAGCTTTCTTT. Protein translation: CASSLNTQGTEAFF. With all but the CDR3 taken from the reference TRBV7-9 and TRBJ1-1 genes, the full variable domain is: DTGVSQNPRHKITKRGQNVTFRCDPISEHNRLYWYRQTLGQGPEFLTYFQNEAQLEKSRLLSDRFSAERPKGSFSTLEIQRTEQGDSAMYLCASSLNTQGTEAFFGQGTRLTVV.